This T cell receptor (beta chain) was sequenced during a study of cytomegalovirus exposure and HLA in healthy donors. Study observations and caveats: Earlier findings revealed that most TCR beta V segments proved productive either about 87% or about 30% of the time.

About this clone: Its target is unknown.

Germline values: CDR1 GTSNPN, CDR2 SVGIG (reference sequence). The CDR3 is made up of 14 amino acids. V was pared by 4 bases and J by 1 base, with 13 bases between. The PCR made use of 60 Vbeta and 13 Jbeta primers. Profiled with immunoSEQ multiplex PCR; TCRdb holds only in-frame clones, not every one. Of about 210,000 clones listed, 81% are singletons. This clonotype originated in a man aged 40-50 years in good health and CMV-seropositive. The V gene is TRBV30, the J gene TRBJ1-1, with D hard to call. Sequencing was performed on PBMCs. The CDR3 DNA reads TGTGCCTGGAAGGAACCGGGAAGGAACACTGAAGCTTTCTTT. It yields the protein CAWKEPGRNTEAFF.